These 21 T cell receptor beta chains came from one sample sequenced in a study of CD8 T cells in ankylosing spondylitis (TCRdb year 2017). The antigens of these receptors remain unknown. The library was built by means of 5' RACE. TCRdb lists the instrument as Illumina HiSeq 2500. Starting from the raw public reads, TCRdb applied fastp trimming at Q25, assembled clones with MiXCR and retained in-frame beta chains. A single entry per CDR3 protein holds the most common genes and DNA from its merged rows. In all, the sample holds almost 400,000 distinct CDR3 sequences, and approximately 20% of those were seen once. The top ten clonotypes cover approximately 16% of the sample. Overall study results and their limits: Blood from ankylosing spondylitis patients appeared to be characterized by a TCR beta motif made up of eight highly homologous amino acid variants.

Sequenced material: blood, either unsorted or a sorted T cell fraction (not recorded which). The receptors here all came from a male donor with ankylosing spondylitis.

V and J are TRBV7-7 and TRBJ2-1; a possible D gene is TRBD2 (7 bases). This CDR3 has 14 amino acids. V was shortened by 1 base and J by 5 bases, with 9 bases between the two germline ends. Germline assignment: CDR1 SSHAT and CDR2 FNYEAQ (reference sequence). The CDR3 is CASSLGRGHNEQFF. The CDR3 coding sequence is TGTGCCAGCAGCTTAGGGCGGGGGCACAATGAGCAGTTCTTC.

This clonotype was observed a few times. The gene calls are TRBV25-1 and TRBJ2-1; D is undetermined. The CDR3 runs to 12 residues. Germline loops: CDR1 MGHDK, CDR2 SYGVNS. Trimming stripped 7 bases from V and 4 bases from J, with 8 bases between. CDR3 amino acids: CASINEYNEQFF. CDR3 DNA: TGTGCCAGCATCAATGAGTACAATGAGCAGTTCTTC.

A few counts support this clonotype. The J gene is TRBJ2-5, the V gene TRBV4-3; D uncertain. Germline values: CDR1 LGHNA, CDR2 YSLEER. Deletions cut 1 base from V and 5 bases from J, with 14 bases between. This CDR3 region has 15 residues. The CDR3 reads CASSQVATFWETQYF. CDR3 DNA: TGCGCCAGCAGCCAAGTTGCCACGTTTTGGGAGACCCAGTACTTC.

V gene TRBV6-4 combines with J gene TRBJ2-1; D tentatively reads TRBD1 or TRBD2 (5 bases each). Germline CDR1 is MRHNA and CDR2 is SNTAGT. The CDR3 covers 15 residues. With 6 bases removed from V and 8 bases from J, the gap between germline ends came to 20 bases. CDR3 DNA: TGTGCCAGCAGCCTGGGACCTTCGCCCCTCGATGAGCAGTTCTTC. This translates into CASSLGPSPLDEQFF.

The V call is TRBV6-1, the J call TRBJ1-1; 8 bases line up with TRBD1. CDR1 is MNHNS and CDR2 is SASEGT in the germline V gene. With 5 bases clipped from V and 1 base from J, the junction kept 6 bases outside the gene matches. CDR3 length: 15 residues. The CDR3 nucleotides are TGTGCCAGCAGTCGACGGACAGGGAGGAACACTGAAGCTTTCTTT. Its translation is CASSRRTGRNTEAFF.

V is TRBV10-3 and J is TRBJ1-6, with no clear D. CDR3 size: 12 residues. Between the trimmed V and J ends, which lost 6 bases and 7 bases, there was a span of 7 bases. Germline CDR1 ENHRY, CDR2 SYGVKD. CDR3 sequence reads: CAIRGSNSPLHF. The CDR3 bases are TGTGCCATCAGAGGCTCGAATTCACCCCTCCACTTT.

This clonotype was detected only a few times. CDR3 DNA sequence: TGTGCCAGCAGTTTTTGGACCTCTGGGGCCAACGTCCTGACTTTC. Protein sequence: CASSFWTSGANVLTF. The chain carries TRBV12-3 or TRBV12-4 and TRBJ2-6; D gene ambiguous. The CDR3 has 15 residues. The V end lost 3 bases, the J end lost 0 bases, and 6 bases lay between the germline ends.

The rearrangement links TRBV7-9 to TRBJ2-1; possible D gene TRBD1, 5 bases. The V and J ends lost 5 bases and 4 bases respectively, with 9 bases between them. Germline V CDR1 and CDR2: SEHNR, FQNEAQ (reference sequence). The CDR3 spans 13 residues. The DNA of the CDR3 is TGTGCCAGCAGCGTGGACAATTACAATGAGCAGTTCTTC. This sequence encodes CASSVDNYNEQFF.

V is TRBV11-3 and J is TRBJ2-2, with TRBD1 matching 7 bases. The CDR3 consists of 15 residues. Germline V CDR1 and CDR2: SGHNT, YENEEA. J gave up 4 bases and V 6 bases, and 8 bases lay outside the gene matches. The CDR3 sequence is CASRMDRWSTGELFF. CDR3 in DNA: TGTGCCAGCAGGATGGACAGGTGGAGCACCGGGGAGCTGTTTTTT.

CDR3 DNA: TGTGCCAGCAGCCAAGAGTACTCGGGCTACTCCTACAATGAGCAGTTCTTC. It is translated as CASSQEYSGYSYNEQFF. The rearrangement links TRBV4-2 to TRBJ2-1; no clear D gene. Trimming left V 0 bases short and J 0 bases short, with 12 bases between. Germline assignment: CDR1 LGHNA and CDR2 YNFKEQ. The CDR3 extends over 17 amino acids.

The chain recombines TRBV5-1 with TRBJ2-1, with TRBD1 matching over 7 bases. The CDR3 contains 15 residues. V was clipped by 0 bases and J by 6 bases; unmatched bases: 6. Germline CDR1 SGHRS, CDR2 YFSETQ. The CDR3 here is CASSLEGQTPNEQFF. Written as DNA, the CDR3 is TGCGCCAGCAGCTTGGAGGGACAGACCCCCAATGAGCAGTTCTTC.

This CDR3 is CSANLAGETDTQYF. The CDR3 bases are TGCAGTGCTAACCTAGCGGGAGAAACAGATACGCAGTATTTT. The chain is built from TRBV20-1 and TRBJ2-3, with 10 bases lining up with TRBD2. The CDR3 extends over 14 amino acids. J gave up 3 bases and V 4 bases, and 4 bases lay outside the gene matches. In germline, CDR1 is DFQATT, CDR2 SNEGSKA (reference sequence).

The chain couples TRBV6-1 to TRBJ2-7; maybe TRBD2 (6 bases). From germline, CDR1 is MNHNS and CDR2 SASEGT. The CDR3 is 13 residues long. V shed 6 bases and J shed 5 bases, with 14 bases lying between them. In DNA, the CDR3 is TGTGCCAGCAGACCCCTAGCGAGAAACGAGCAGTACTTC. It codes for CASRPLARNEQYF.

This rearrangement joins TRBV18 to TRBJ2-3; no clear D. The CDR3 runs 13 residues. The V end lost 2 bases, the J end lost 2 bases, and 5 bases lay between the germline ends. CDR1 KGHSH and CDR2 LQKENI come from the germline V gene. CDR3 amino acids: CASSPEFTDTQYF. The CDR3 nucleotides are TGTGCCAGCTCACCAGAATTCACAGATACGCAGTATTTT.

The rearrangement uses TRBV5-1 and TRBJ2-7, with TRBD1 identical over 7 bases. Germline values: CDR1 SGHRS, CDR2 YFSETQ. J gave up 4 bases and V 7 bases, and 8 bases lay outside the gene matches. The CDR3 has 13 residues. CDR3: CASRSDRTYEQYF. The DNA for the CDR3 is TGCGCCAGCCGATCGGACAGGACTTACGAGCAGTACTTC.

J is TRBJ2-3 and V is TRBV5-1; D is possibly TRBD2 (5 bases). The CDR3 loop spans 14 amino acids. Trimming took off 0 bases at V and 4 bases at J, with 9 bases between the two ends. The V gene's germline CDR1 is SGHRS and CDR2 YFSETQ. In nucleotides, the CDR3 is TGCGCCAGCAGCTTGGCTTCCGGGGCAGATACGCAGTATTTT. Translation: CASSLASGADTQYF.

This clonotype was observed a few times. The genes are TRBV20-1 and TRBJ2-2, with 10 bases lining up with TRBD2. V lost 3 bases, J lost 5 bases, and 15 bases stayed unmatched. The CDR3 loop spans 18 amino acids. Germline loops: CDR1 DFQATT, CDR2 SNEGSKA (reference sequence). The CDR3 bases are TGCAGTGCTAGCGGAACCGGGGCTAGCGGGAGACGGACCGGGGAGCTGTTTTTT. This encodes CSASGTGASGRRTGELFF.

This clonotype was seen only a few times. This chain links TRBV6-5 with TRBJ2-5, with TRBD2 matching 9 bases. Trimming cost V 3 bases and J 5 bases; bases outside gene matches: 10. This CDR3 region has 16 residues. Per the germline V gene, CDR1 is MNHEY and CDR2 is SVGAGI. CDR3 coding DNA: TGTGCCAGCAGTTATGGGTTTAGCGGGAGCGGGGAGACCCAGTACTTC. It is translated as CASSYGFSGSGETQYF.

The table lists this clonotype with a few counts. The J gene is TRBJ1-1, the V gene TRBV29-1, with D unclear. The CDR3 loop spans 12 amino acids. The V gene lost 5 bases and the J gene lost 7 bases, with 14 bases spanning the gap. From germline, CDR1 is SQVTM and CDR2 ANQGSEA. The CDR3 is CSVRLLQYEAFF. For the CDR3, the DNA is TGCAGCGTTCGGCTCTTACAGTATGAAGCTTTCTTT.

This clonotype was seen a few times. J is TRBJ2-2 and V is TRBV7-9; possible D gene TRBD1, 6 bases. The CDR3 consists of 15 residues. Looked up from germline, CDR1 is SEHNR and CDR2 is FQNEAQ (reference sequence). Trimming pared 5 bases from V and 5 bases from J, leaving 15 bases between. The CDR3, as DNA: TGTGCCAGCAGCCGGGACACACTTTTTACCGGGGAGCTGTTTTTT. Translated: CASSRDTLFTGELFF. The variable domain in full, completed from reference TRBV7-9 and TRBJ2-2, reads DTGVSQNPRHKITKRGQNVTFRCDPISEHNRLYWYRQTLGQGPEFLTYFQNEAQLEKSRLLSDRFSAERPKGSFSTLEIQRTEQGDSAMYLCASSRDTLFTGELFFGEGSRLTVL.

This clonotype was detected a few times. This chain joins TRBV4-3 and TRBJ2-2; D perhaps matches TRBD1 (6 bases). The germline gives CDR1 LGHNA, CDR2 YSLEER. V lost 6 bases and J lost 4, with 15 bases in between. CDR3 length: 15 residues. CDR3 sequence reads: CASRLGHGSTGELFF. For the CDR3, the DNA is TGCGCCAGCAGACTGGGACACGGATCCACCGGGGAGCTGTTTTTT.